One sample yielded the 30 T cell receptor beta chains listed below, sequenced in a study of cytomegalovirus exposure and HLA in healthy donors. The study ran its PCR with 60 Vbeta and 13 Jbeta primers. Here immunoSEQ multiplex PCR was the method, and the copy in TCRdb shows in-frame clones only, minus some. The top ten hold about 0.8% of the sample, which has roughly 190,000 clones, approximately 78% seen once. The sequenced sample was PBMCs. The receptors shown here come from a woman younger than 35 in good health and CMV-seronegative.

The chain couples TRBV10-3 to TRBJ1-2; 8 bases match TRBD1. This CDR3 has 13 amino acids. Germline assignment: CDR1 ENHRY and CDR2 SYGVKD. J was trimmed by 3 bases and V by 7 bases; bases with no gene match: 4. This CDR3 reads CAIKMTGDYGYTF. The CDR3 DNA reads TGTGCCATCAAGATGACAGGGGACTATGGCTACACCTTC.

The chain recombines TRBV10-1 with TRBJ1-4; a weak D match, TRBD1 (6 bases). Germline-derived CDR1 and CDR2 are WNHNN and SYGVQD (reference sequence). The V and J ends lost 0 bases and 8 bases respectively, with 19 bases between them. CDR3 length equals 17 residues. CDR3 in amino acids: CASSESRDTQVPEKLFF. DNA for the CDR3: TGCGCCAGCAGTGAGTCTCGGGACACCCAGGTCCCCGAAAAACTGTTTTTT.

This chain uses TRBV7-9 with TRBJ1-1, with D possibly TRBD1 on 5 matching bases. Germline V gene data show CDR1 as SEHNR and CDR2 as FQNEAQ (reference sequence). Trimming shortened V by 5 bases and J by 0 bases, and 10 bases separated the two germline ends. The CDR3 covers 14 residues. The CDR3 bases are TGTGCCAGCAGCGTGGGGCTTATGAACACTGAAGCTTTCTTT. Translation gives CASSVGLMNTEAFF.

The chain employs TRBV4-1 and TRBJ2-3; 7 bases map to TRBD1. With V trimmed by 0 bases and J by 3 bases, 9 bases remained unmatched. The CDR3 sequence is 17 residues long. Germline CDR1 and CDR2: MGHRA and YSYEKL. CDR3 residues: CASSQDAGRGLTDTQYF. CDR3 DNA: TGCGCCAGCAGCCAAGATGCGGGCAGGGGGTTGACAGATACGCAGTATTTT.

The chain uses TRBV28 and TRBJ2-7, with a weak D call TRBD2 (5 bases). V was clipped by 7 bases and J by 5 bases, with 18 bases between them. The CDR3 runs 14 residues. The germline gives CDR1 MDHEN, CDR2 SYDVKM. The CDR3, as DNA: TGTGCCAGCACCCGGGAAGACATAACGAACGAGCAGTACTTC. Translation: CASTREDITNEQYF.

The J gene is TRBJ2-5, the V gene TRBV2, with 8 bases matching TRBD2. The CDR3 length is 14 residues. The ends lost 4 bases at V and 1 base at J; junction bases unmatched: 2. Germline values: CDR1 SNHLY, CDR2 FYNNEI. The CDR3 loop reads CASSAGRAQETQYF. The CDR3 nucleotides read TGTGCCAGCAGTGCCGGGAGGGCCCAAGAGACCCAGTACTTC.

For this clone: The junction does not match germline at one end; this may be a read error. The chain's CDR3 is CASRYLTDEAFF. For the CDR3, the DNA is TGTGCCAGCAGATACTTGACAGACGAAGCTTTCTTT. The rearrangement uses TRBV6-6 and TRBJ1-1; a possible D gene is TRBD1 (5 bases). CDR1 is MNHNY and CDR2 is SVGAGI in the germline V gene (reference sequence). The CDR3 is made up of 12 amino acids.

This chain links TRBV12-5 with TRBJ2-1, with D perhaps matching TRBD2 (6 bases). The CDR3 length is 15 residues. V was clipped by 2 bases and J by 9 bases, with 17 bases between them. CDR1 is LGHNT, CDR2 FRNRAP, per germline. The CDR3 loop reads CASGLPRLGALEQFF. The CDR3 coding sequence is TGTGCTAGTGGTTTGCCACGACTAGGAGCTCTTGAGCAGTTCTTC.

V gene TRBV19 combines with J gene TRBJ1-5; 9 nucleotides line up with TRBD1. The germline gives CDR1 LNHDA, CDR2 SQIVND (reference sequence). The CDR3 runs to 14 residues. J was trimmed by 7 bases and V by 7 bases; bases with no gene match: 8. CDR3 sequence reads: CASKAGQGGQPQHF. CDR3 coding DNA: TGTGCCAGTAAGGCGGGACAGGGAGGGCAGCCCCAGCATTTT.

The chain has TRBV5-8 and TRBJ2-1; possible D gene TRBD1, 5 bases. There are 14 residues in the CDR3. V lost 2 bases to trimming and J lost 4 bases, with 10 bases between them. Germline CDR1 reads SGHTS; CDR2 reads YDEGEE. The DNA of the CDR3 is TGTGCCAGCAGCTTAGGGGCGGATTACAATGAGCAGTTCTTC. Encoded protein: CASSLGADYNEQFF. The variable domain in full, completed from reference TRBV5-8 and TRBJ2-1, reads EAGVTQSPTHLIKTRGQQATLRCSPISGHTSVYWYQQALGLGLQFLLWYDEGEERNRGNFPPRFSGRQFPNYSSELNVNALELEDSALYLCASSLGADYNEQFFGPGTRLTVL.

V gene TRBV10-1 combines with J gene TRBJ2-5; tentatively, D is TRBD2 (5 bases). The germline V and J ends were trimmed by 0 bases and 1 base, with 9 bases remaining between them. There are 15 residues in the CDR3. Per germline, CDR1 WNHNN and CDR2 SYGVQD (reference sequence). The CDR3 here is CASSESRGSQETQYF. The CDR3 DNA sequence: TGCGCCAGCAGTGAGTCAAGAGGGAGCCAAGAGACCCAGTACTTC.

This chain uses TRBV7-3 with TRBJ2-3, with D perhaps TRBD2 (5 bases). V was cut by 5 bases and J by 3 bases, with 9 bases left in between. This CDR3 comprises 13 residues. Germline V gene sequence: CDR1 SGHTA, CDR2 FQGTGA. CDR3 in DNA: TGTGCCAGCAGCGGTTCGGGAACAGATACGCAGTATTTT. Amino acids: CASSGSGTDTQYF.

The V gene is TRBV13, the J gene TRBJ2-7; TRBD1 aligns across 8 bases. The germline V gene encodes CDR1 PRHDT and CDR2 FYEKMQ (reference sequence). The V and J ends lost 7 bases and 5 bases, in that order; junction bases with no gene match: 13. The CDR3 contains 15 residues. CDR3 loop: CASMDLKDRDHEQYF. CDR3 DNA sequence: TGTGCCAGCATGGACCTTAAGGACAGGGACCACGAGCAGTACTTC.

The rearrangement joins TRBV27 to TRBJ2-5, with 8 bases lining up with TRBD2. The CDR3 loop spans 14 amino acids. Trimming removed 5 bases from V and 1 base from J; junction bases left unmatched: 3. The germline V gene has CDR1 MNHEY and CDR2 SMNVEV (reference sequence). CDR3 amino acids: CASSIREGQETQYF. CDR3 DNA sequence: TGTGCCAGCAGTATTCGGGAGGGCCAAGAGACCCAGTACTTC.

This clone was observed a few times. V and J are TRBV5-1 and TRBJ1-1, with D possibly being TRBD1 (5 bases). The germline V gene encodes CDR1 SGHRS and CDR2 YFSETQ. CDR3 length: 13 amino acids. V lost 1 base and J 4 bases, leaving 8 bases between the germline ends. The CDR3 is CASSLSRVTEAFF. CDR3 in DNA: TGCGCCAGCAGCTTGTCCAGGGTCACTGAAGCTTTCTTT.

Only one count was recorded for this clone. The gene calls are TRBV7-3 and TRBJ1-1, with D perhaps matching TRBD1 (5 bases). Trimming left V 5 bases short and J 2 bases short, with 15 bases between. The CDR3 runs to 15 residues. Germline loops: CDR1 SGHTA, CDR2 FQGTGA. CDR3 nucleotide sequence: TGTGCCAGCAGCCTACCCGGGGGGGTAAACACTGAAGCTTTCTTT. It encodes CASSLPGGVNTEAFF.

V usage is TRBV6-5 and J usage is TRBJ2-7, with 9 bases matching TRBD1. This CDR3 is 11 amino acids long. The germline CDR1 and CDR2 sequences are MNHEY and SVGAGI. Trimming at V came to 11 bases and at J to 5 bases, leaving 4 bases not matched to a gene. The CDR3 here is CAGGQGHEQYF. The CDR3 DNA reads TGTGCCGGGGGACAGGGTCACGAGCAGTACTTC.

The V gene is TRBV2, the J gene TRBJ2-7; perhaps TRBD1 as D (6 bases). This CDR3 comprises 17 residues. CDR1 SNHLY and CDR2 FYNNEI come from the germline V gene. Trimming took off 6 bases at V and 5 bases at J, with 26 bases between the two ends. DNA of the CDR3: TGTGCCAGCAGCGAGGTCTTCAGGGGCCAGTCGTCCAACGAGCAGTACTTC. This encodes CASSEVFRGQSSNEQYF.

The chain combines TRBV7-9 with TRBJ2-1; 8 bases align to TRBD1. This CDR3 is built from 12 residues. Germline V gives CDR1 SEHNR, CDR2 FQNEAQ (reference sequence). V lost 5 bases, J lost 6 bases, and 0 bases stayed unmatched. In DNA form, the CDR3 reads TGTGCCAGCAGCGGGACAGGCAATGAGCAGTTCTTC. It yields the protein CASSGTGNEQFF.

Written as DNA, the CDR3 is TGTGCCAGCAGTTACCTGGACAGGCCGGGTGAGCAGTTCTTC. Encoded protein: CASSYLDRPGEQFF. The V call is TRBV6-5, the J call TRBJ2-1, with 7 bases that match TRBD1. V lost 2 bases, J lost 9 bases, and 7 bases stayed unmatched. Per the germline V gene, CDR1 is MNHEY and CDR2 is SVGAGI. The CDR3 is made up of 14 amino acids.

This clone appeared a single time. This rearrangement joins TRBV2 to TRBJ2-1; D gene ambiguous. Germline-derived CDR1 and CDR2 are SNHLY and FYNNEI. CDR3 length equals 11 residues. Trimming stripped 5 bases from V and 5 bases from J, with 4 bases between. CDR3 amino acids: CASSRDNEQFF. In DNA, the CDR3 is TGTGCCAGCAGTCGGGACAATGAGCAGTTCTTC.

The rearrangement uses TRBV5-4 and TRBJ2-1; D gene ambiguous. This CDR3 is built from 12 residues. Germline CDR1 reads SGHNT; CDR2 reads YYREEE (reference sequence). Trimming left V 4 bases short and J 8 bases short, with 10 bases between. The CDR3 loop reads CASSRPQDEQFF. As DNA, the CDR3 is TGTGCCAGCAGCCGACCTCAGGATGAGCAGTTCTTC.

This chain connects TRBV27 to TRBJ2-7; no reliable D call. CDR3 length equals 12 residues. The germline V gene encodes CDR1 MNHEY and CDR2 SMNVEV (reference sequence). The germline V and J ends were trimmed by 3 bases and 5 bases, with 8 bases remaining between them. CDR3 DNA sequence: TGTGCCAGCAGTTTGTCCGGAGACGAGCAGTACTTC. This encodes CASSLSGDEQYF.

V and J are TRBV5-1 and TRBJ1-1; weak D call: TRBD1 (5 bases). This CDR3 contains 14 residues. The V gene lost 4 bases and the J gene lost 2 bases, with 12 bases spanning the gap. CDR1 is SGHRS, CDR2 YFSETQ, per germline. The CDR3 bases are TGCGCCAGCAGCACCGGACAAATCAACACTGAAGCTTTCTTT. Protein product: CASSTGQINTEAFF.

The rearrangement joins TRBV19 to TRBJ1-6; D is undetermined. Per germline, CDR1 LNHDA and CDR2 SQIVND (reference sequence). This CDR3 contains 14 residues. The V gene lost 8 bases and the J gene lost 3 bases, with 11 bases spanning the gap. The CDR3 DNA reads as TGTGCCAGTTCCCTATTAGACTATAATTCACCCCTCCACTTT. Translation gives CASSLLDYNSPLHF.

The rearrangement links TRBV29-1 to TRBJ1-4; D unresolved. This CDR3 contains 15 residues. V was cut by 0 bases and J by 0 bases, with 8 bases left in between. The germline CDR1 and CDR2 sequences are SQVTM and ANQGSEA. As DNA, the CDR3 is TGCAGCGTTGAAGATCAGGATGCAACTAATGAAAAACTGTTTTTT. Its translation is CSVEDQDATNEKLFF. Together with reference TRBV29-1 and TRBJ1-4, the CDR3 gives the full variable domain: SAVISQKPSRDICQRGTSLTIQCQVDSQVTMMFWYRQQPGQSLTLIATANQGSEATYESGFVIDKFPISRPNLTFSTLTVSNMSPEDSSIYLCSVEDQDATNEKLFFGSGTQLSVL.

V and J are TRBV19 and TRBJ2-5, with D perhaps matching TRBD1 (6 bases). Trimming took 6 bases from V and 4 from J, leaving 12 bases between them. Germline loops: CDR1 LNHDA, CDR2 SQIVND (reference sequence). The CDR3 runs to 13 residues. As DNA, the CDR3 is TGTGCCAGTAGAACAGGGTATGGAGAGACCCAGTACTTC. Protein: CASRTGYGETQYF.

For the CDR3, the DNA is TGTGCCAGCAGCGGTAGACAGGGGGCTTACGAGCAGTACTTC. Translated, it gives CASSGRQGAYEQYF. The gene calls are TRBV9 and TRBJ2-7; TRBD1 aligns across 10 bases. This CDR3 region has 14 residues. Looked up from germline, CDR1 is SGDLS and CDR2 is YYNGEE. The V segment lost 3 bases and the J segment 4 bases; nucleotides outside the gene matches: 4.

This chain links TRBV6-5 with TRBJ1-1; weak D call: TRBD1 (5 bases). This CDR3 spans 13 amino acids. The V gene's germline CDR1 is MNHEY and CDR2 SVGAGI. V lost 0 bases and J lost 4, with 6 bases in between. The CDR3 coding sequence is TGTGCCAGCAGTTACTCGGGGCCCACTGAAGCTTTCTTT. Translated, it gives CASSYSGPTEAFF.

The chain combines TRBV5-1 with TRBJ2-7; a weak D match, TRBD2 (7 bases). Germline V gene data show CDR1 as SGHRS and CDR2 as YFSETQ. Trimming cost V 4 bases and J 4 bases, with 18 bases left between them. The CDR3 length is 15 residues. The CDR3 here is CASSLAEGGGYEQYF. DNA of the CDR3: TGCGCCAGCAGCCTAGCGGAGGGGGGTGGATACGAGCAGTACTTC.